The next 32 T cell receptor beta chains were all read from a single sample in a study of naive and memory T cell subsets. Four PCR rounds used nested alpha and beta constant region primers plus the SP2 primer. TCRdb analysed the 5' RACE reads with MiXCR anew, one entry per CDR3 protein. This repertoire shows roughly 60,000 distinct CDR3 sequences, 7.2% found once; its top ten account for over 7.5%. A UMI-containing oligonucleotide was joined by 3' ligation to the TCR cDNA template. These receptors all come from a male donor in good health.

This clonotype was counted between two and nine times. The CDR3 sequence is CASSLDRTLAQYF. For the CDR3, the DNA is TGTGCCAGCAGCTTGGATAGGACCCTGGCGCAGTATTTT. The rearrangement links TRBV5-4 to TRBJ2-3, with D uncertain. This CDR3 is built from 13 residues. Trimming removed 0 bases from V and 10 bases from J, with 12 bases in between. Per the germline V gene, CDR1 is SGHNT and CDR2 is YYREEE (reference sequence).

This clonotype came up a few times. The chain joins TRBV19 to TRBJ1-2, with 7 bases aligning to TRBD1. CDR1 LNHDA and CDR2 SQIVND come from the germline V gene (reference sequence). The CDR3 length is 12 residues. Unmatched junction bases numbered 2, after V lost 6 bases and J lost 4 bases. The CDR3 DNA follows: TGTGCCAGTAGGGGACAGCTCTATGGCTACACCTTC. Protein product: CASRGQLYGYTF.

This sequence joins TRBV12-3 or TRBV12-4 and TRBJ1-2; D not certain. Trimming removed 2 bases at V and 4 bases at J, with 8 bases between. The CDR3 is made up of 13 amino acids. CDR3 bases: TGTGCCAGCAGTTTATCCGTCACCTATGGCTACACCTTC. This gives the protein CASSLSVTYGYTF.

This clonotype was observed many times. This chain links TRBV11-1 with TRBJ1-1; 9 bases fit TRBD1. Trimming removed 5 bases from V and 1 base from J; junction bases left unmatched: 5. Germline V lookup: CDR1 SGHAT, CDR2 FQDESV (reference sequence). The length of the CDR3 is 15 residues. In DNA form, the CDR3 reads TGTGCCAGCAGCCCAAGGACAGGGGCGAACACTGAAGCTTTCTTT. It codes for CASSPRTGANTEAFF. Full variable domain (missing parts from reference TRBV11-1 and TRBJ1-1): EAEVAQSPRYKITEKSQAVAFWCDPISGHATLYWYRQILGQGPELLVQFQDESVVDDSQLPKDRFSAERLKGVDSTLKIQPAELGDSAMYLCASSPRTGANTEAFFGQGTRLTVV.

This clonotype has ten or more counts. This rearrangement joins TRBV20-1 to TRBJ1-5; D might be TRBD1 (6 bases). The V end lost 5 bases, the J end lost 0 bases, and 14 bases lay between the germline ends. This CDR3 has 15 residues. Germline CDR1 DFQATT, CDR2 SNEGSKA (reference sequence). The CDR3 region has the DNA TGCAGTGCTGAGAGGGGGGGGAATAGCAATCAGCCCCAGCATTTT. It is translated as CSAERGGNSNQPQHF.

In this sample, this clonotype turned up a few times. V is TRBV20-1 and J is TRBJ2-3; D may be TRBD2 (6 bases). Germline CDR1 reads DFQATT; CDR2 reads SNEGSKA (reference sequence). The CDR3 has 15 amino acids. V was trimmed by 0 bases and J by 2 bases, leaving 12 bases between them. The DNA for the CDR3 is TGCAGTGCTAGAGACATAGCGGATCCCACAGATACGCAGTATTTT. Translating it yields CSARDIADPTDTQYF.

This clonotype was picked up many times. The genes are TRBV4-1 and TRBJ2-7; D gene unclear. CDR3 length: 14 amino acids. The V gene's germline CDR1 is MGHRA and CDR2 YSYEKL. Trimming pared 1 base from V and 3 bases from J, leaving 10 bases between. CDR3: CASSQAFAYYEQYF. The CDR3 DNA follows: TGCGCCAGCAGCCAAGCATTTGCGTACTACGAGCAGTACTTC.

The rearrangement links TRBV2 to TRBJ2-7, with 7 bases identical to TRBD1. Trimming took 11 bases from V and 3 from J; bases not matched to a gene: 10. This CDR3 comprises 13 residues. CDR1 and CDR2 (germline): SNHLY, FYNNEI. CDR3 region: CALCPRDSYEQYF. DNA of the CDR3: TGTGCCTTGTGCCCCCGGGACAGCTACGAGCAGTACTTC.

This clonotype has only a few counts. The CDR3 bases are TGTGCCAGCAGTGACTCCGGCGGGAGGGGCGTAGATGAGCAGTTCTTC. It codes for CASSDSGGRGVDEQFF. The chain uses TRBV6-4 and TRBJ2-1; 9 nucleotides align to TRBD2. CDR1 is MRHNA and CDR2 is SNTAGT in the germline V gene. The CDR3 runs to 16 residues. Trimming took 0 bases from V and 8 from J; bases not matched to a gene: 8.

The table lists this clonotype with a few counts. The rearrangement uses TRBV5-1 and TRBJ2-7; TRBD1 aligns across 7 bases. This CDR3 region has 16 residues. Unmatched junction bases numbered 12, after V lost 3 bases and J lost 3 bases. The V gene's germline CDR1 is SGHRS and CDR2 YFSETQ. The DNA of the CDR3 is TGCGCCAGCAGCTACGGGGTACAGGGGATTGGCTACGAGCAGTACTTC. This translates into CASSYGVQGIGYEQYF. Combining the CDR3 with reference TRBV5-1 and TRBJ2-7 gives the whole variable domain KAGVTQTPRYLIKTRGQQVTLSCSPISGHRSVSWYQQTPGQGLQFLFEYFSETQRNKGNFPGRFSGRQFSNSRSEMNVSTLELGDSALYLCASSYGVQGIGYEQYFGPGTRLTVT.

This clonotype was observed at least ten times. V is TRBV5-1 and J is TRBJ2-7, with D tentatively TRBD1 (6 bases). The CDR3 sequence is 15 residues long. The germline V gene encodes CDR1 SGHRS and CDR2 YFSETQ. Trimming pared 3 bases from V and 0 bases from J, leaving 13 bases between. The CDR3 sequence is CASSSQGFSSYEQYF. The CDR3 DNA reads TGCGCCAGCAGCTCGCAGGGGTTCAGCTCCTACGAGCAGTACTTC.

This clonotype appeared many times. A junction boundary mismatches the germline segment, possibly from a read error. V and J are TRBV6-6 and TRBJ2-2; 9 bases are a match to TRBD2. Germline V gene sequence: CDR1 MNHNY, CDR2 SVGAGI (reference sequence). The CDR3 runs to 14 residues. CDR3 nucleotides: TGCGCCACCTACTTAGCGGGAGTCAATGGGGAGCTGTTTTTT. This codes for CATYLAGVNGELFF.

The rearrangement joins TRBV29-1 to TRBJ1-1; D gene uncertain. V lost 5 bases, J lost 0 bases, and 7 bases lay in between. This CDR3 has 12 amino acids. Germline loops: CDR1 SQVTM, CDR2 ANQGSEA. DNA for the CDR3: TGCAGCGTTTTCCAAATGAACACTGAAGCTTTCTTT. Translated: CSVFQMNTEAFF.

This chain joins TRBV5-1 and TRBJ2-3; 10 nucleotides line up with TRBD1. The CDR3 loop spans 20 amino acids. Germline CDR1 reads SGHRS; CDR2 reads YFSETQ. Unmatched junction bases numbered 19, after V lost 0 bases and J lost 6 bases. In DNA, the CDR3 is TGCGCCAGCAGCTTGGGGCCCCTCCCGGGACAGGGGATCACAGTGGATACGCAGTATTTT. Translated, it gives CASSLGPLPGQGITVDTQYF.

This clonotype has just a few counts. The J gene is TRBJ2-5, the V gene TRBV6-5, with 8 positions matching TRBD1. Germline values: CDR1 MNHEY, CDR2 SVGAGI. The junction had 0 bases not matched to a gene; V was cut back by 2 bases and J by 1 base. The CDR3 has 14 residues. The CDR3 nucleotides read TGTGCCAGCAGTTACGGACAGGGCCAAGAGACCCAGTACTTC. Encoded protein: CASSYGQGQETQYF.

CDR3 coding DNA: TGTGCCAGCAGTTACTCGCCCGGCCCCTACGAGCAGTACTTC. This codes for CASSYSPGPYEQYF. This chain connects TRBV6-6 to TRBJ2-7; D gene ambiguous. V lost 0 bases, J lost 2 bases, and 8 bases lay in between. Germline V gene data show CDR1 as MNHNY and CDR2 as SVGAGI (reference sequence). CDR3 length: 14 amino acids.

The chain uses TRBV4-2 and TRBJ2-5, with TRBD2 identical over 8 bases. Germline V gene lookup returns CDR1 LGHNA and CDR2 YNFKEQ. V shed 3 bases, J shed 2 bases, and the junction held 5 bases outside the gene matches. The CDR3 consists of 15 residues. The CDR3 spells CASSQGLGDQETQYF. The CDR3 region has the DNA TGTGCCAGCAGCCAGGGACTAGGGGATCAAGAGACCCAGTACTTC.

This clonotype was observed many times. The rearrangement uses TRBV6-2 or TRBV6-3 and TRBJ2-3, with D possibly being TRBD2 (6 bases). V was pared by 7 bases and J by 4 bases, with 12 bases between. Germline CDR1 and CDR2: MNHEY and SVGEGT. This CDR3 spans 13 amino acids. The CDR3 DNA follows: TGTGCCAGCACGCCTTCGGGGGCAGATACGCAGTATTTT. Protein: CASTPSGADTQYF.

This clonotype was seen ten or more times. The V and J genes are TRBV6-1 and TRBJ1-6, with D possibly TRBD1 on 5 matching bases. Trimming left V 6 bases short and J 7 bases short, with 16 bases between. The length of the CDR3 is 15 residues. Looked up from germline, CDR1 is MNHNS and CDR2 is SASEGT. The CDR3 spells CASRTGGSGNSPLHF. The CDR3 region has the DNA TGTGCCAGCAGGACGGGGGGGTCGGGGAATTCACCCCTCCACTTT.

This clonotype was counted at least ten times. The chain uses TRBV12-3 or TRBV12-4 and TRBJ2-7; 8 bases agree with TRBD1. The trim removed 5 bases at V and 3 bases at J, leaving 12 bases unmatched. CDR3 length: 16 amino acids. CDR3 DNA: TGTGCCAGCAGTACTGCTCAGGGACAGGTAAACTACGAGCAGTACTTC. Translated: CASSTAQGQVNYEQYF.

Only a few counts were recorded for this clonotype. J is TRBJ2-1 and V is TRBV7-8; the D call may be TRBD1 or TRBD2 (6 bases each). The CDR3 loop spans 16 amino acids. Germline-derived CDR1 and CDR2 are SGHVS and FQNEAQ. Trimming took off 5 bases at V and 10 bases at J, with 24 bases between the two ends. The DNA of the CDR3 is TGTGCCAGCAGCCCGCTAGGGGGTACTAGCTTGCGGGAGCAGTTCTTC. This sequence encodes CASSPLGGTSLREQFF.

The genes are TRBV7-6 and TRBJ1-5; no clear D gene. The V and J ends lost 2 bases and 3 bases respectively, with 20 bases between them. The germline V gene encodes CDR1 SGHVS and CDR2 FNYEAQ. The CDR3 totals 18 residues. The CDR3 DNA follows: TGTGCCAGCAGCTTAACGGCGGGAGGGAGCTTGGACAATCAGCCCCAGCATTTT. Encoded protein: CASSLTAGGSLDNQPQHF.

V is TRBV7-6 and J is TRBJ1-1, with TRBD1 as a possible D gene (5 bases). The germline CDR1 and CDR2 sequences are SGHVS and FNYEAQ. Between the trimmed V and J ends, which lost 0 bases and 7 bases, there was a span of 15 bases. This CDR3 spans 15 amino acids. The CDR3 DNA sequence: TGTGCCAGCAGCTTAGCGGACGACAGTATTTATGAAGCTTTCTTT. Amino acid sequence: CASSLADDSIYEAFF.

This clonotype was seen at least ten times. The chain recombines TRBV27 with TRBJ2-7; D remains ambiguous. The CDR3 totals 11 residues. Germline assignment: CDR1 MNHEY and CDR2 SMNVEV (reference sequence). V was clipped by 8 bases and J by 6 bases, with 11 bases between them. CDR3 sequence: CASLKLGEQYF. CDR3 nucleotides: TGTGCCAGCCTAAAACTCGGCGAGCAGTACTTC.

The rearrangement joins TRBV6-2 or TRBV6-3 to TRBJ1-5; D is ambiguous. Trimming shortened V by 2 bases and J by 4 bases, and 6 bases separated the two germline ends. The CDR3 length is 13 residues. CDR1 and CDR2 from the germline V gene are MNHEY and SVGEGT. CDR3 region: CASSYVGNQPQHF. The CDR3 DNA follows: TGTGCCAGCAGTTACGTAGGAAATCAGCCCCAGCATTTT.

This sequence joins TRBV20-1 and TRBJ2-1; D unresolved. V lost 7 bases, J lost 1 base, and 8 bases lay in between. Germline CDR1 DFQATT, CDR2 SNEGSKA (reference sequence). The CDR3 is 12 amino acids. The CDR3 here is CSVGLSYNEQFF. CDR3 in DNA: TGCAGTGTTGGGTTATCCTACAATGAGCAGTTCTTC.

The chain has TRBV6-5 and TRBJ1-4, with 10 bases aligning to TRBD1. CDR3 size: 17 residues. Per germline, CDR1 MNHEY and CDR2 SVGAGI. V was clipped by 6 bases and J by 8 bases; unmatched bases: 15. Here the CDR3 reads CASRGFGQGVQEEKLFF. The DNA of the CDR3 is TGTGCCAGCAGGGGGTTTGGACAGGGGGTTCAGGAAGAAAAACTGTTTTTT.

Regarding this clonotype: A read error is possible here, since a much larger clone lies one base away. CDR3 residues: CASSPPSGISYNEQLF. Here the CDR3 DNA reads TGTGCCAGCTCCCCGCCTAGCGGGATCTCCTACAATGAGCAGCTCTTC. The chain recombines TRBV18 with TRBJ2-1; TRBD2 matches 9 bases. From germline, CDR1 is KGHSH and CDR2 LQKENI. The CDR3 length is 16 residues.

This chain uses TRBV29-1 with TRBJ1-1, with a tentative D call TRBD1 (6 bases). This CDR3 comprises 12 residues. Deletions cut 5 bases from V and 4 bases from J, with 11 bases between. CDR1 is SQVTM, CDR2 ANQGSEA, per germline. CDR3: CSVKVGGTEAFF. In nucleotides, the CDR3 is TGCAGCGTTAAGGTAGGGGGCACTGAAGCTTTCTTT.

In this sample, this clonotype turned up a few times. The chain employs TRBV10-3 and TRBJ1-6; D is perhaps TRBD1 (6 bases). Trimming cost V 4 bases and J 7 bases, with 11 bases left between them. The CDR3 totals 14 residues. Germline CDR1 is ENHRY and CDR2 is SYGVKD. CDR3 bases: TGTGCCATCAGTGCACAGGGCGAGAATTCACCCCTCCACTTT. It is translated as CAISAQGENSPLHF.

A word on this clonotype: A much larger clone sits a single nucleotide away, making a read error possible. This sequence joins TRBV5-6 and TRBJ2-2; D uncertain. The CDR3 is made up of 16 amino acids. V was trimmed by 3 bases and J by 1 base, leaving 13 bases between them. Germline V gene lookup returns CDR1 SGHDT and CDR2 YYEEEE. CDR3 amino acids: CASSSLSILNTGELFF. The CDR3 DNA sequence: TGTGCCAGCAGCTCGCTGTCTATCTTGAACACCGGGGAGCTGTTTTTT.

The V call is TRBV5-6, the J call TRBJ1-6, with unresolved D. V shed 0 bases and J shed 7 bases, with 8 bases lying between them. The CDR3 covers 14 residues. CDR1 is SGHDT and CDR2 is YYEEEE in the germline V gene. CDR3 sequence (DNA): TGTGCCAGCAGCTTGGACACGAAGAATTCACCCCTCCACTTT. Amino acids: CASSLDTKNSPLHF.